This TCR beta chain was sequenced during a study of T cell responses to AZD1222 COVID-19 vaccine. This table comes from immunoSEQ multiplex PCR, and its TCRdb copy is limited to in-frame clones, with some not included. Of more than 95,000 clones in the sample, around 92% are singletons; the top ten hold 1.5% to 1.8%. To note about this clone: What it binds is not known.

Whole-study findings and limits: AZD1222 recipients seropositive at baseline numbered only six or seven.

The TCR sequence derives from an adult in good health. This specimen consisted of peripheral blood, obtained on day 0 of AZD1222 vaccination.

CDR3: CASSRPGSFSYEQYF. CDR3 nucleotides: TGTGCCAGCAGCCGGCCCGGGTCTTTCTCCTACGAGCAGTACTTC. The V and J genes are TRBV3-1 (or the pseudogene TRBV3-2) and TRBJ2-7; D is unresolved. The germline V and J ends were trimmed by 4 bases and 0 bases, with 13 bases remaining between them. This CDR3 comprises 15 residues. Germline CDR1 reads LGHDT; CDR2 reads YNNKEL (reference sequence).